The 21 T cell receptor beta chains below were found in one sample sequenced in a study of T-cell memory formation after mild COVID-19. Using its own MiXCR run on the 5' RACE reads, TCRdb lists one record per CDR3 protein. The sample consists of 300,000 to 350,000 distinct CDR3 sequences, roughly 19% of them appearing once. The material sequenced was PBMCs or a T cell subset sorted from them (not recorded which). The receptor source for this set is a man between 18 and 29 years old who had mild COVID-19 (a few samples of this study predate the infection). Cell type and time point are not known.

V is TRBV27 and J is TRBJ1-5, with D hard to call. CDR1 and CDR2 (germline): MNHEY, SMNVEV (reference sequence). V lost 6 bases and J 3 bases, leaving 9 bases between the germline ends. This CDR3 is built from 13 residues. The CDR3 DNA follows: TGTGCCAGCAGCCGGTCGGTCAATCAGCCCCAGCATTTT. It encodes CASSRSVNQPQHF.

This sequence joins TRBV7-2 and TRBJ1-1, with D perhaps matching TRBD1 (5 bases). V lost 5 bases and J lost 8, with 9 bases in between. The CDR3 has 11 residues. Germline lookup yields CDR1 SGHTA and CDR2 FQGNSA. The CDR3 protein is CASSRRAEAFF. The DNA for the CDR3 is TGTGCCAGCAGCCGCAGGGCGGAAGCTTTCTTT.

This clonotype was detected a few times. The DNA for the CDR3 is TGTGCCAGCAGGGAGACAGGGACTACAGATACGCAGTATTTT. It codes for CASRETGTTDTQYF. The chain links TRBV6-1 to TRBJ2-3, with TRBD1 as a possible D gene (7 bases). Germline values: CDR1 MNHNS, CDR2 SASEGT. The CDR3 covers 14 residues. Trimming shortened V by 6 bases and J by 3 bases, and 13 bases separated the two germline ends.

The V gene is TRBV6-6, the J gene TRBJ1-5, with 9 bases matching TRBD1. CDR1 and CDR2 from the germline V gene are MNHNY and SVGAGI (reference sequence). The J segment lost 6 bases and the V segment lost 5 bases, leaving 5 bases of the junction unmatched. The CDR3 totals 14 residues. CDR3 protein: CASSATGGVQPQHF. CDR3 nucleotides: TGTGCCAGCAGTGCTACAGGGGGCGTTCAGCCCCAGCATTTT.

This chain uses TRBV29-1 with TRBJ2-1, with D possibly being TRBD1 (6 bases). V lost 7 bases to trimming and J lost 8 bases, with 12 bases between them. The V gene's germline CDR1 is SQVTM and CDR2 ANQGSEA. This CDR3 region has 11 residues. As DNA, the CDR3 is TGCAGCGCCGACAGGCTGGATGAGCAGTTCTTC. Translating gives CSADRLDEQFF.

This clonotype came up many times. CDR3 sequence: CAWRYSNTGELFF. The CDR3 nucleotides read TGTGCCTGGAGATACTCGAACACCGGGGAGCTGTTTTTT. The chain employs TRBV30 and TRBJ2-2; the D is unclear. CDR1 is GTSNPN, CDR2 SVGIG, per germline (reference sequence). Trimming stripped 3 bases from V and 0 bases from J, with 5 bases between. This CDR3 spans 13 amino acids.

This clonotype was seen a few times. The chain recombines TRBV7-2 with TRBJ2-7, with 10 bases that match TRBD1. This CDR3 spans 13 amino acids. J gave up 7 bases and V 4 bases, and 4 bases lay outside the gene matches. The germline CDR1 and CDR2 sequences are SGHTA and FQGNSA. The CDR3 sequence: CASSSGQGGEQYF. CDR3 nucleotide sequence: TGTGCCAGCAGCTCCGGACAGGGGGGAGAGCAGTACTTC.

This clonotype has ten or more counts. The chain uses TRBV7-2 and TRBJ2-2; D may be TRBD2 (6 bases). This CDR3 region has 15 residues. Germline V gene lookup returns CDR1 SGHTA and CDR2 FQGNSA. The ends were cut back, 2 bases at V and 5 bases at J, with 12 bases in the middle. CDR3: CASSLSGHATGELFF. CDR3 nucleotide sequence: TGTGCCAGCAGCTTAAGCGGGCACGCTACCGGGGAGCTGTTTTTT.

This clonotype was picked up a small number of times. The rearrangement links TRBV25-1 to TRBJ2-3; no definite D call. The germline CDR1 and CDR2 sequences are MGHDK and SYGVNS. V shed 5 bases and J shed 2 bases, with 5 bases lying between them. CDR3 length: 12 amino acids. DNA of the CDR3: TGTGCCAGCAGTATTAACACAGATACGCAGTATTTT. Its protein is CASSINTDTQYF.

The chain carries TRBV7-9 and TRBJ1-2; D is ambiguous. The V gene's germline CDR1 is SEHNR and CDR2 FQNEAQ (reference sequence). CDR3 length: 12 amino acids. Trimming left V 1 base short and J 5 bases short, with 5 bases between. In nucleotides, the CDR3 is TGTGCCAGCAGCTTAGAGCCTTATGGCTACACCTTC. It translates to CASSLEPYGYTF. The full variable domain, with the rest looked up from reference TRBV7-9 and TRBJ1-2, is DTGVSQNPRHKITKRGQNVTFRCDPISEHNRLYWYRQTLGQGPEFLTYFQNEAQLEKSRLLSDRFSAERPKGSFSTLEIQRTEQGDSAMYLCASSLEPYGYTFGSGTRLTVV.

The chain employs TRBV20-1 and TRBJ2-2; TRBD1 or TRBD2 may be the D gene (5 bases each). The CDR3 loop spans 15 amino acids. Germline V CDR1 and CDR2: DFQATT, SNEGSKA (reference sequence). Trimming shortened V by 5 bases and J by 2 bases, and 15 bases separated the two germline ends. DNA for the CDR3: TGCAGTGCTTCGAGTGGGGGAGAAAACACCGGGGAGCTGTTTTTT. Translated: CSASSGGENTGELFF.

This clonotype was seen at least ten times. The chain joins TRBV28 to TRBJ2-7; 13 bases align to TRBD2. V shed 5 bases and J 0 bases; nucleotides not matched to a gene: 4. Germline CDR1 is MDHEN and CDR2 is SYDVKM. This CDR3 has 16 residues. The CDR3 bases are TGTGCCAGCAGTCGACTAGCGGGGGGCACCTCCTACGAGCAGTACGTC. This gives the protein CASSRLAGGTSYEQYV.

The genes are TRBV27 and TRBJ2-1, with D tentatively TRBD1 (5 bases). The V and J ends lost 9 bases and 3 bases respectively, with 12 bases between them. This CDR3 has 13 amino acids. Germline CDR1 is MNHEY and CDR2 is SMNVEV (reference sequence). This CDR3 is CARFDRVYNEQFF. The CDR3 DNA reads as TGTGCCAGATTTGACAGAGTCTACAATGAGCAGTTCTTC.

The chain is built from TRBV6-5 and TRBJ2-7, with D uncertain. Per germline, CDR1 MNHEY and CDR2 SVGAGI. The V and J ends lost 6 bases and 5 bases respectively, with 11 bases between them. This CDR3 region has 12 residues. The CDR3, as DNA: TGTGCCAGCAGACATCCCGCCCACGAGCAGTACTTC. It codes for CASRHPAHEQYF.

V is TRBV5-6 and J is TRBJ1-2, with D perhaps TRBD1 (5 bases). Per germline, CDR1 SGHDT and CDR2 YYEEEE. The CDR3 sequence is 13 residues long. Trimming cost V 4 bases and J 4 bases, with 11 bases left between them. This CDR3 is CASSLQVSYGYTF. CDR3 DNA: TGTGCCAGCAGCCTACAGGTTTCCTATGGCTACACCTTC.

The V and J genes are TRBV4-3 and TRBJ2-3; D could derive from TRBD1 or TRBD2 (6 bases each). CDR1 and CDR2 (germline): LGHNA, YSLEER. V was trimmed by 0 bases and J by 5 bases, leaving 9 bases between them. The CDR3 totals 14 residues. CDR3 sequence: CASSQEGGGDTQYF. The CDR3 DNA is TGCGCCAGCAGCCAAGAGGGGGGCGGAGATACGCAGTATTTT.

J is TRBJ2-5 and V is TRBV7-2; D gene unclear. The CDR3 is made up of 14 amino acids. CDR1 and CDR2 from the germline V gene are SGHTA and FQGNSA. The ends were cut back, 2 bases at V and 2 bases at J, with 9 bases in the middle. Written as DNA, the CDR3 is TGTGCCAGCAGCTTAATTTTAGCACAAGAGACCCAGTACTTC. It translates to CASSLILAQETQYF.

The V call is TRBV9, the J call TRBJ2-1, with D possibly matching TRBD2 (6 bases). Trimming removed 0 bases at V and 8 bases at J, with 15 bases between. Germline V gene data show CDR1 as SGDLS and CDR2 as YYNGEE. The CDR3 has 15 residues. The CDR3 sequence: CASSVVSGDSDEQFF. For the CDR3, the DNA is TGTGCCAGCAGCGTAGTTTCGGGGGATTCGGATGAGCAGTTCTTC.

This clonotype was counted between two and nine times. A read error is possible here, since a much larger clone lies one base away. The chain has TRBV6-5 and TRBJ2-3; D remains ambiguous. This CDR3 has 15 amino acids. Germline V gene lookup returns CDR1 MNHEY and CDR2 SVGAGI. This CDR3 reads CASSDSLGRTDTQYF. The CDR3 DNA is TGTGCCAGCAGTGACTCGTTGGGCCGCACAGATACGCAGTATTTT.

The chain combines TRBV29-1 with TRBJ2-5; tentatively, D is TRBD1 or TRBD2 (6 bases each). Per the germline V gene, CDR1 is SQVTM and CDR2 is ANQGSEA. V lost 8 bases and J 4 bases, leaving 14 bases between the germline ends. The CDR3 length is 12 residues. CDR3 in amino acids: CSFRLGGETQYF. In DNA, the CDR3 is TGCAGCTTCCGACTAGGGGGAGAGACCCAGTACTTC.

There are a few counts of this clonotype. The J gene is TRBJ1-2, the V gene TRBV12-3 or TRBV12-4; the D gene is possibly TRBD1 (6 bases). V was clipped by 6 bases and J by 6 bases, with 17 bases between them. The CDR3 loop spans 14 amino acids. In nucleotides, the CDR3 is TGTGCCAGCAGCGGCACAGGGATTTGGGATGGCTACACCTTC. This gives the protein CASSGTGIWDGYTF.